This passage covers 31 T cell receptor beta chains from one sample sequenced in a study of blood T cell repertoires in COVID-19. The assay was immunoSEQ multiplex PCR, and TCRdb's table has in-frame clones only and misses some. The sample contains 250,000 or so clones, approximately 83% of which appear only once. Sequencing input: PBMCs or T cells enriched from blood (not recorded which). The source of these receptors is a man in his fifties who had recovered from COVID-19.

This chain joins TRBV28 and TRBJ2-7; no clear D. This CDR3 region has 16 residues. CDR1 and CDR2 (germline): MDHEN, SYDVKM. V lost 4 bases and J 2 bases, leaving 18 bases between the germline ends. CDR3 protein: CASSSVDRPGAYEQYF. The CDR3 DNA sequence: TGTGCCAGCAGTTCCGTCGACCGACCAGGCGCCTACGAGCAGTACTTC. The full variable domain, rest sourced from reference TRBV28 and TRBJ2-7, is DVKVTQSSRYLVKRTGEKVFLECVQDMDHENMFWYRQDPGLGLRLIYFSYDVKMKEKGDIPEGYSVSREKKERFSLILESASTNQTSMYLCASSSVDRPGAYEQYFGPGTRLTVT.

In DNA form, the CDR3 reads TGTGCCAGCAGCGTAGAGAACAGCCAGAACACCGGGGAGCTGTTTTTT. It translates to CASSVENSQNTGELFF. The chain joins TRBV9 to TRBJ2-2; no reliable D call. Germline loops: CDR1 SGDLS, CDR2 YYNGEE. The V end was cut by 0 bases, the J end by 1 base, with 10 bases between. The CDR3 spans 16 residues.

The chain carries TRBV4-3 and TRBJ1-2; D possibly corresponds to TRBD1 (5 bases). The CDR3 is 14 amino acids. V was shortened by 0 bases and J by 8 bases, with 13 bases between the two germline ends. From germline, CDR1 is LGHNA and CDR2 YSLEER. The CDR3 loop is CASSQDAGDVGYTF. For the CDR3, the DNA is TGCGCCAGCAGCCAAGATGCGGGGGACGTAGGCTACACCTTC.

This rearrangement joins TRBV10-3 to TRBJ2-3; 7 bases are shared with TRBD2. Germline loops: CDR1 ENHRY, CDR2 SYGVKD. The CDR3 spans 12 residues. The CDR3 loop is CATWAGADTQYF. The CDR3 DNA reads as TGTGCTACCTGGGCGGGAGCAGATACGCAGTATTTT.

The sample holds a few counts of this clone. The chain links TRBV9 to TRBJ1-1, with 7 bases aligning to TRBD1. The CDR3 has 15 residues. The germline CDR1 and CDR2 sequences are SGDLS and YYNGEE. V lost 0 bases and J lost 4; bases outside the gene matches: 6. The CDR3 loop is CASSVDQGEATEAFF. The DNA for the CDR3 is TGTGCCAGCAGCGTAGATCAGGGGGAGGCCACTGAAGCTTTCTTT.

V is TRBV5-4 and J is TRBJ2-7, with a possible D match to TRBD1 (6 bases). Germline CDR1 is SGHNT and CDR2 is YYREEE (reference sequence). Deletions cut 0 bases from V and 6 bases from J, with 16 bases between. This CDR3 contains 15 residues. The CDR3 coding sequence is TGTGCCAGCAGCTTGGTTGGGGGCGCTTCGGGCGAGCAGTACTTC. Translating gives CASSLVGGASGEQYF.

The chain links TRBV10-1 to TRBJ2-7; possible D gene TRBD1, 6 bases. CDR1 WNHNN and CDR2 SYGVQD come from the germline V gene (reference sequence). The ends were cut back, 5 bases at V and 3 bases at J, with 14 bases in the middle. The CDR3 length is 14 residues. CDR3 bases: TGCGCCAGCAGTCCCGGGACACCAAGCTACGAGCAGTACTTC. Its protein product is CASSPGTPSYEQYF.

The V gene is TRBV9, the J gene TRBJ1-3; D remains ambiguous. This CDR3 is 14 amino acids long. The V gene's germline CDR1 is SGDLS and CDR2 YYNGEE. With 2 bases removed from V and 1 base from J, the gap between germline ends came to 7 bases. The chain's CDR3 is CASSVSVSGNTIYF. The CDR3 DNA sequence: TGTGCCAGCAGCGTCAGTGTATCTGGAAACACCATATATTTT.

The table lists this clone with many counts. The chain uses TRBV5-4 and TRBJ1-2, with 8 bases aligning to TRBD1. Trimming cost V 0 bases and J 8 bases; bases outside gene matches: 6. CDR1 and CDR2 from the germline V gene are SGHNT and YYREEE (reference sequence). There are 14 residues in the CDR3. In DNA, the CDR3 is TGTGCCAGCAGCTTGGGACAGGGGCGGGGAGGCTACACCTTC. It yields the protein CASSLGQGRGGYTF.

CDR3 loop: CASSEMGQGRETQYF. CDR3 nucleotides: TGTGCCAGCAGTGAGATGGGACAGGGAAGAGAGACCCAGTACTTC. The V and J genes are TRBV2 and TRBJ2-5; 9 nucleotides agree with TRBD1. Germline V gene sequence: CDR1 SNHLY, CDR2 FYNNEI. Trimming cost V 3 bases and J 4 bases; bases outside gene matches: 6. This CDR3 region has 15 residues.

This clone was detected a few times. The rearrangement uses TRBV7-3 and TRBJ2-7; no clear D. Germline V gene lookup returns CDR1 SGHTA and CDR2 FQGTGA. The CDR3 totals 9 residues. Trimming shortened V by 8 bases and J by 5 bases, and 4 bases separated the two germline ends. For the CDR3, the DNA is TGTGCCAGCTCAGACGAGCAGTACTTC. Its protein product is CASSDEQYF.

This chain connects TRBV19 to TRBJ2-7, with TRBD2 matching over 9 bases. Losses at the gene ends were 1 base for V and 3 bases for J; bases not matched to a gene: 4. The germline V gene encodes CDR1 LNHDA and CDR2 SQIVND (reference sequence). The CDR3 totals 15 residues. The CDR3, as DNA: TGTGCCAGTAGTATAGGGGCTAGCGGGGTCTACGAGCAGTACTTC. Translating gives CASSIGASGVYEQYF.

The CDR3 DNA reads TGTGCCAGTAGTAGGGACACCGCCACAGATACGCAGTATTTT. This encodes CASSRDTATDTQYF. The gene calls are TRBV19 and TRBJ2-3, with D possibly being TRBD1 (6 bases). The V and J ends lost 4 bases and 2 bases respectively, with 10 bases between them. Germline values: CDR1 LNHDA, CDR2 SQIVND (reference sequence). The CDR3 is made up of 14 amino acids. The full variable domain, completed using reference TRBV19 and TRBJ2-3, is DGGITQSPKYLFRKEGQNVTLSCEQNLNHDAMYWYRQDPGQGLRLIYYSQIVNDFQKGDIAEGYSVSREKKESFPLTVTSAQKNPTAFYLCASSRDTATDTQYFGPGTRLTVL.

The chain employs TRBV5-1 and TRBJ1-1; 7 nucleotides agree with TRBD1. The V and J ends lost 7 bases and 2 bases, in that order; junction bases with no gene match: 5. Germline V lookup: CDR1 SGHRS, CDR2 YFSETQ. The CDR3 has 13 residues. CDR3 sequence reads: CASQGGINTEAFF. Here the CDR3 DNA reads TGCGCCAGCCAAGGGGGCATCAACACTGAAGCTTTCTTT.

The chain couples TRBV9 to TRBJ1-5, with D uncertain. Germline V gene lookup returns CDR1 SGDLS and CDR2 YYNGEE. This CDR3 comprises 14 residues. V dropped 3 bases and J dropped 1 base, with 8 bases sitting between them. The CDR3: CASSADISNQPQHF. The CDR3 bases are TGTGCCAGCAGCGCTGACATCAGCAATCAGCCCCAGCATTTT.

The chain carries TRBV12-3 or TRBV12-4 and TRBJ1-1; D possibly corresponds to TRBD1 (6 bases). Trimming took off 5 bases at V and 11 bases at J, with 15 bases between the two ends. The CDR3 has 12 amino acids. CDR3 in DNA: TGTGCCAGCAGTCCCGACAGGTGGCGCGCTTTCTTT. Translated: CASSPDRWRAFF.

The J gene is TRBJ2-3, the V gene TRBV2; 12 nucleotides agree with TRBD2. The junction had 11 bases not matched to a gene; V was cut back by 6 bases and J by 1 base. Germline V lookup: CDR1 SNHLY, CDR2 FYNNEI. The CDR3 runs to 18 residues. The DNA of the CDR3 is TGTGCCAGCAGGGAGCCTAGCGGGAGGGCCCCTGGCACAGATACGCAGTATTTT. Residues: CASREPSGRAPGTDTQYF.

J is TRBJ1-2 and V is TRBV28; D might be TRBD1 (6 bases). The germline V gene encodes CDR1 MDHEN and CDR2 SYDVKM. CDR3 size: 13 residues. Trimming shortened V by 8 bases and J by 5 bases, and 15 bases separated the two germline ends. The CDR3 reads CASGEAGAYGYTF. As DNA, the CDR3 is TGTGCCAGCGGTGAAGCGGGGGCTTATGGCTACACCTTC.

The CDR3 loop is CASSPGLAGGPGEQFF. The CDR3 nucleotides are TGTGCCAGCTCACCAGGACTAGCGGGAGGGCCGGGTGAGCAGTTCTTC. The chain recombines TRBV18 with TRBJ2-1; TRBD2 agrees at 15 bases. The CDR3 totals 16 residues. Trimming at V came to 2 bases and at J to 9 bases, leaving 5 bases not matched to a gene. Germline loops: CDR1 KGHSH, CDR2 LQKENI.

The chain recombines TRBV5-1 with TRBJ2-3; 9 bases line up with TRBD2. The CDR3 extends over 15 amino acids. Germline loops: CDR1 SGHRS, CDR2 YFSETQ. Germline trimming cut 4 bases from V and 1 base from J; bases unmatched to any gene: 4. CDR3 protein: CASSISSGGTDTQYF. Here the CDR3 DNA reads TGCGCCAGCAGCATCTCTAGCGGGGGCACAGATACGCAGTATTTT.

The chain recombines TRBV7-8 with TRBJ2-6; a weak D match, TRBD1 (6 bases). Trimming pared 3 bases from V and 1 base from J, leaving 7 bases between. The CDR3 sequence is 15 residues long. Germline V gene lookup returns CDR1 SGHVS and CDR2 FQNEAQ. In nucleotides, the CDR3 is TGTGCCAGCAGCTTTGACAGGTCTGGGGCCAACGTCCTGACTTTC. Translating gives CASSFDRSGANVLTF.

The rearrangement uses TRBV5-1 and TRBJ2-7, with TRBD1 matching 7 bases. Germline trimming cut 3 bases from V and 5 bases from J; bases unmatched to any gene: 11. The CDR3 runs 15 residues. Germline-derived CDR1 and CDR2 are SGHRS and YFSETQ. CDR3 sequence: CASSSLTGFRDEQYF. The DNA of the CDR3 is TGCGCCAGCAGCTCCTTGACAGGGTTCCGCGACGAGCAGTACTTC.

CDR3: CASSSGGRVFTEAFF. The CDR3, as DNA: TGTGCCAGCAGCTCGGGTGGCAGGGTATTCACTGAAGCTTTCTTT. V and J are TRBV11-3 and TRBJ1-1, with TRBD1 as a possible D gene (5 bases). Looked up from germline, CDR1 is SGHNT and CDR2 is YENEEA. V lost 4 bases, J lost 4 bases, and 16 bases lay in between. This CDR3 has 15 residues.

The V call is TRBV5-1, the J call TRBJ2-1; perhaps TRBD2 as D (6 bases). CDR3 size: 17 residues. Deletions cut 3 bases from V and 1 base from J, with 17 bases between. CDR1 SGHRS and CDR2 YFSETQ come from the germline V gene. The CDR3 region is CASSSPRAGGSYNEQFF. The CDR3 DNA reads TGCGCCAGCAGCTCCCCCCGAGCGGGTGGTTCCTACAATGAGCAGTTCTTC.

V and J are TRBV5-1 and TRBJ2-3; TRBD1 aligns across 7 bases. CDR3 length equals 13 residues. Germline values: CDR1 SGHRS, CDR2 YFSETQ. V shed 5 bases, J shed 5 bases, and the junction held 5 bases outside the gene matches. CDR3 DNA: TGCGCCAGCAGACGACAGGGTGAAGATACGCAGTATTTT. Its protein is CASRRQGEDTQYF.

The genes are TRBV20-1 and TRBJ1-2; TRBD1 might be the D (5 bases). CDR1 and CDR2 from the germline V gene are DFQATT and SNEGSKA (reference sequence). The CDR3 runs to 10 residues. The CDR3 is CSPREEGYTF. CDR3 DNA sequence: TGCAGCCCCAGGGAGGAAGGCTACACCTTC.

J is TRBJ1-6 and V is TRBV4-1, with 7 bases that match TRBD1. This CDR3 has 16 residues. Germline CDR1 and CDR2: MGHRA and YSYEKL. Germline trimming cut 6 bases from V and 2 bases from J; bases unmatched to any gene: 7. CDR3 nucleotide sequence: TGCGCCAGCAGGCCATCCCAGGGGGCCTATAATTCACCCCTCCACTTT. Protein product: CASRPSQGAYNSPLHF.

This clone was picked up one time. The V call is TRBV27, the J call TRBJ2-5, with 8 positions matching TRBD1. The V and J ends lost 10 bases and 0 bases, in that order; junction bases with no gene match: 10. The CDR3 loop spans 15 amino acids. The germline gives CDR1 MNHEY, CDR2 SMNVEV (reference sequence). The CDR3 region has the DNA TGTGCCAAATCGAAGCCGGGACAGGACCAAGAGACCCAGTACTTC. It is translated as CAKSKPGQDQETQYF.

This clone was seen a handful of times. The chain employs TRBV5-8 and TRBJ1-3; no reliable D call. This CDR3 is built from 14 residues. Germline CDR1 SGHTS, CDR2 YDEGEE. V shed 0 bases and J shed 1 base, with 5 bases lying between them. CDR3 DNA sequence: TGTGCCAGCAGCTTGGGGCAGTCTGGAAACACCATATATTTT. This sequence encodes CASSLGQSGNTIYF. Full variable domain (remainder filled in from reference TRBV5-8 and TRBJ1-3): EAGVTQSPTHLIKTRGQQATLRCSPISGHTSVYWYQQALGLGLQFLLWYDEGEERNRGNFPPRFSGRQFPNYSSELNVNALELEDSALYLCASSLGQSGNTIYFGEGSWLTVV.

This clone has a single count. V and J are TRBV9 and TRBJ2-3; maybe TRBD2 (7 bases). In germline, CDR1 is SGDLS, CDR2 YYNGEE. V lost 0 bases, J lost 9 bases, and 17 bases lay in between. The CDR3 length is 15 residues. Here the CDR3 reads CASSVEQGGRGTQYF. Here the CDR3 DNA reads TGTGCCAGCAGCGTAGAACAGGGAGGGCGAGGGACGCAGTATTTT.

The rearrangement uses TRBV25-1 and TRBJ1-3; D gene uncertain. The CDR3 length is 16 residues. CDR1 MGHDK and CDR2 SYGVNS come from the germline V gene. Trimming took 2 bases from V and 0 from J, leaving 11 bases between them. CDR3 DNA sequence: TGTGCCAGCAGTGAAAATACGCGGATCTCTGGAAACACCATATATTTT. Translating it yields CASSENTRISGNTIYF.